These 22 T cell receptor beta chains were sequenced from one sample in a study of Tregs in tolerant kidney transplant recipients. Profiled with immunoSEQ multiplex PCR; TCRdb holds only in-frame clones, not every one. The table has tens of thousands of clones, roughly 93% seen once. Sequenced here: CD4+ T cells from blood, sampled before the transplant. Receptors originate from a human donor who received a combined kidney and bone marrow transplant.

The chain has TRBV30 and TRBJ2-3; 7 nucleotides line up with TRBD1. CDR1 and CDR2 from the germline V gene are GTSNPN and SVGIG (reference sequence). V lost 0 bases and J lost 1; bases outside the gene matches: 4. The CDR3 has 15 amino acids. The CDR3 sequence: CAWSVLGGGTDTQYF. The CDR3 DNA is TGTGCCTGGAGTGTACTAGGGGGCGGCACAGATACGCAGTATTTT.

This clone occurred once. The chain links TRBV25-1 to TRBJ2-5; unclear D gene. This CDR3 is 12 amino acids long. Trimming removed 7 bases at V and 2 bases at J, with 8 bases between. Looked up from germline, CDR1 is MGHDK and CDR2 is SYGVNS. The CDR3: CASTRGQETQYF. The CDR3 DNA reads as TGTGCCAGCACCCGCGGTCAAGAGACCCAGTACTTC.

This sequence joins TRBV27 and TRBJ2-2; tentative D call: TRBD1 (6 bases). Germline V gene lookup returns CDR1 MNHEY and CDR2 SMNVEV (reference sequence). V lost 4 bases and J 6 bases, leaving 12 bases between the germline ends. CDR3 size: 14 residues. The CDR3 DNA follows: TGTGCCAGCAGTTCACAGGGAAACTCCGGGGAGCTGTTTTTT. Translation gives CASSSQGNSGELFF.

The gene calls are TRBV10-3 and TRBJ2-7; D perhaps matches TRBD1 (5 bases). The V gene's germline CDR1 is ENHRY and CDR2 SYGVKD. V lost 3 bases to trimming and J lost 3 bases, with 18 bases between them. The CDR3 is made up of 16 amino acids. The CDR3 spells CAISDSALRVSYEQYF. CDR3 nucleotide sequence: TGTGCCATCAGTGACTCAGCGCTCAGGGTAAGCTACGAGCAGTACTTC.

The CDR3 bases are TGCAGCGTTGCCAGGGATGATACTGAAGCTTTCTTT. It is translated as CSVARDDTEAFF. This chain joins TRBV29-1 and TRBJ1-1; D possibly corresponds to TRBD1 (5 bases). Germline V gives CDR1 SQVTM, CDR2 ANQGSEA. V gave up 4 bases and J gave up 5 bases, with 11 bases separating them. The CDR3 totals 12 residues.

V usage is TRBV4-1 and J usage is TRBJ2-2; 10 bases are shared with TRBD2. This CDR3 comprises 19 residues. Germline V gene lookup returns CDR1 MGHRA and CDR2 YSYEKL. The V segment lost 3 bases and the J segment 0 bases; nucleotides outside the gene matches: 10. CDR3 residues: CASSQGEVAGGSNTGELFF. In DNA, the CDR3 is TGCGCCAGCAGCCAGGGAGAAGTAGCGGGGGGCTCGAACACCGGGGAGCTGTTTTTT.

In DNA, the CDR3 is TGTGCCAGCAGCTTAGCGATCCTGGAGGATGAAAAACTGTTTTTT. This gives the protein CASSLAILEDEKLFF. This chain uses TRBV7-9 with TRBJ1-4; D call uncertain. Deletions cut 0 bases from V and 6 bases from J, with 11 bases between. Germline CDR1 and CDR2: SEHNR and FQNEAQ (reference sequence). The CDR3 is made up of 15 amino acids.

This clone showed up just once. The chain recombines TRBV7-2 with TRBJ2-7, with 9 bases that match TRBD1. The germline V gene has CDR1 SGHTA and CDR2 FQGNSA. V gave up 4 bases and J gave up 1 base; unmatched junction bases: 2. This CDR3 is built from 14 residues. Here the CDR3 DNA reads TGTGCCAGCAGCTCCGGGACAGGGTCCTACGAGCAGTACTTC. It is translated as CASSSGTGSYEQYF. The full variable domain, completed using reference TRBV7-2 and TRBJ2-7, is GAGVSQSPSNKVTEKGKDVELRCDPISGHTALYWYRQSLGQGLEFLIYFQGNSAPDKSGLPSDRFSAERTGGSVSTLTIQRTQQEDSAVYLCASSSGTGSYEQYFGPGTRLTVT.

The CDR3 is CASSSETGANTGELFF. The CDR3 nucleotides are TGCGCCAGCAGCTCAGAGACAGGGGCGAACACCGGGGAGCTGTTTTTT. The chain has TRBV5-1 and TRBJ2-2; 8 nucleotides match TRBD1. Trimming took 3 bases from V and 0 from J; bases not matched to a gene: 4. The CDR3 consists of 16 residues. In germline, CDR1 is SGHRS, CDR2 YFSETQ.

J is TRBJ2-3 and V is TRBV7-3, with D unclear. Trimming removed 5 bases from V and 3 bases from J, with 15 bases in between. Per the germline V gene, CDR1 is SGHTA and CDR2 is FQGTGA. CDR3 length equals 15 residues. The CDR3 region is CASSPSRENTDTQYF. Written as DNA, the CDR3 is TGTGCCAGCAGCCCCTCTAGAGAGAATACAGATACGCAGTATTTT. Supplemented by reference TRBV7-3 and TRBJ2-3, the full variable domain reads GAGVSQTPSNKVTEKGKYVELRCDPISGHTALYWYRQSLGQGPEFLIYFQGTGAADDSGLPNDRFFAVRPEGSVSTLKIQRTERGDSAVYLCASSPSRENTDTQYFGPGTRLTVL.

This chain uses TRBV5-1 with TRBJ1-4, with D possibly TRBD1 on 5 matching bases. The V gene lost 0 bases and the J gene lost 2 bases, with 14 bases spanning the gap. CDR1 and CDR2 from the germline V gene are SGHRS and YFSETQ. The CDR3 is 17 amino acids. In DNA, the CDR3 is TGCGCCAGCAGCTTGGCAGGGACGGAGGGCACTAATGAAAAACTGTTTTTT. Amino acids: CASSLAGTEGTNEKLFF.

The chain carries TRBV10-3 and TRBJ2-2; a weak D match, TRBD2 (6 bases). V dropped 3 bases and J dropped 2 bases, with 19 bases sitting between them. Germline CDR1 reads ENHRY; CDR2 reads SYGVKD. The CDR3 has 18 amino acids. The CDR3 loop reads CAISERAVGGVNTGELFF. The CDR3 DNA follows: TGTGCCATCAGTGAAAGGGCAGTAGGAGGGGTTAACACCGGGGAGCTGTTTTTT.

The chain has TRBV28 and TRBJ1-6; D call uncertain. The V end lost 7 bases, the J end lost 12 bases, and 10 bases lay between the germline ends. Per germline, CDR1 MDHEN and CDR2 SYDVKM. The CDR3 covers 11 residues. The CDR3 protein is CASTTREPLHF. In DNA form, the CDR3 reads TGTGCCAGCACGACACGGGAACCCCTCCACTTT. The whole variable domain, filled in from reference TRBV28 and TRBJ1-6, reads DVKVTQSSRYLVKRTGEKVFLECVQDMDHENMFWYRQDPGLGLRLIYFSYDVKMKEKGDIPEGYSVSREKKERFSLILESASTNQTSMYLCASTTREPLHFGNGTRLTVT.

The rearrangement joins TRBV30 to TRBJ2-7, with TRBD1 as a possible D gene (5 bases). The length of the CDR3 is 11 residues. The germline gives CDR1 GTSNPN, CDR2 SVGIG (reference sequence). The V gene lost 0 bases and the J gene lost 6 bases, with 6 bases spanning the gap. CDR3 in amino acids: CAWSVGAEQYF. The CDR3 coding sequence is TGTGCCTGGAGTGTAGGGGCCGAGCAGTACTTC.

The chain uses TRBV6-1 and TRBJ1-5; 7 nucleotides align to TRBD1. The CDR3 is 14 residues long. Germline V gene sequence: CDR1 MNHNS, CDR2 SASEGT. J lost 5 bases, V lost 2 bases, and 3 bases had no gene match. The CDR3 is CASSESGTDQPQHF. The CDR3 DNA follows: TGTGCCAGCAGTGAATCTGGGACAGATCAGCCCCAGCATTTT.

This rearrangement joins TRBV5-4 to TRBJ2-3, with 8 bases aligning to TRBD1. The CDR3 is 16 residues long. V gave up 0 bases and J gave up 2 bases; unmatched junction bases: 5. Germline CDR1 reads SGHNT; CDR2 reads YYREEE (reference sequence). For the CDR3, the DNA is TGTGCCAGCAGCTTGGTAGACAGGGGAGTCACAGATACGCAGTATTTT. Its protein is CASSLVDRGVTDTQYF.

This sequence joins TRBV19 and TRBJ1-2; D unclear. Between the trimmed V and J ends, which lost 1 base and 7 bases, there was a span of 16 bases. The CDR3 extends over 15 amino acids. The germline V gene has CDR1 LNHDA and CDR2 SQIVND (reference sequence). The chain's CDR3 is CASSIAVVGRAGYTF. The DNA for the CDR3 is TGTGCCAGTAGTATAGCAGTCGTTGGGAGGGCTGGCTACACCTTC.

The chain recombines TRBV5-4 with TRBJ1-1, with TRBD1 matching 8 bases. Germline loops: CDR1 SGHNT, CDR2 YYREEE (reference sequence). CDR3 size: 14 residues. J lost 5 bases, V lost 4 bases, and 7 bases had no gene match. The CDR3 region is CASSPTGVETEAFF. CDR3 in DNA: TGTGCCAGCAGCCCGACAGGGGTGGAGACTGAAGCTTTCTTT.

This sequence joins TRBV9 and TRBJ2-3; D is undetermined. V lost 0 bases to trimming and J lost 0 bases, with 5 bases between them. Looked up from germline, CDR1 is SGDLS and CDR2 is YYNGEE. CDR3 length: 14 amino acids. The CDR3 is CASSVAYSTDTQYF. In nucleotides, the CDR3 is TGTGCCAGCAGCGTAGCCTACAGCACAGATACGCAGTATTTT.

The V gene is TRBV28, the J gene TRBJ1-4; D gene uncertain. The germline V gene has CDR1 MDHEN and CDR2 SYDVKM. The V and J ends lost 4 bases and 8 bases respectively, with 14 bases between them. This CDR3 region has 14 residues. The CDR3, as DNA: TGTGCCAGCAGTTCCGGACGAGCGGGGGAAAAACTGTTTTTT. Protein product: CASSSGRAGEKLFF.

V usage is TRBV6-1 and J usage is TRBJ2-2; 8 nucleotides agree with TRBD2. This CDR3 contains 14 residues. V shed 7 bases, J shed 1 base, and the junction held 2 bases outside the gene matches. Germline CDR1 MNHNS, CDR2 SASEGT. CDR3 sequence: CASNGGGNTGELFF. DNA of the CDR3: TGTGCCAGCAACGGGGGGGGGAACACCGGGGAGCTGTTTTTT.

This chain uses TRBV28 with TRBJ2-3; 9 positions match TRBD1. Germline values: CDR1 MDHEN, CDR2 SYDVKM. Unmatched junction bases numbered 3, after V lost 5 bases and J lost 3 bases. This CDR3 has 14 residues. The CDR3 loop is CASSLTGGTDTQYF. The CDR3 DNA is TGTGCCAGCAGTCTGACAGGGGGTACAGATACGCAGTATTTT.